Listed below are T cell receptor beta chains from one sample, sequenced in a study of T cells after yellow fever vaccination. MiXCR, run by TCRdb on the 5' RACE reads, gives a single entry per CDR3 protein. This table holds about 350,000 distinct CDR3 sequences, roughly 7.5% found once. The sample was PBMCs, taken 35 to 50 days after the first yellow fever vaccination. The source is a young man who received the YFV17D yellow fever vaccine. CDR3s include the opening cysteine and the closing phenylalanine or tryptophan. A D gene is named only where the DNA matches it firmly. Size is stated for part of the rows, as once, few or many counts, or as a class when the clone is expanded.

many	TRBJ1-1	TRBV5-6	-	CASSLNRAWGTEAFF	TGTGCCAGCAGCCTAAACAGGGCGTGGGGGACTGAAGCTTTCTTT
many	TRBJ2-7	TRBV27	TRBD2	CASSLFPGGPYEQYF	TGTGCCAGCAGTTTATTCCCGGGGGGGCCCTACGAGCAGTACTTC
-	TRBJ1-2	TRBV27	-	CASSSLGGDYGYTF	TGTGCCAGCAGTAGCCTAGGGGGAGACTATGGCTACACCTTC
many	TRBJ2-7	TRBV5-6	-	CASSFRGTYEQYF	TGTGCCAGCAGCTTTCGGGGGACCTACGAGCAGTACTTC
-	TRBJ1-4	TRBV4-1	TRBD1	CASSQADRATNEKLFF	TGCGCCAGCAGCCAAGCTGACAGGGCAACTAATGAAAAACTGTTTTTT
many	TRBJ2-3	TRBV20-1	TRBD2	CSARFLAGGPSTDTQYF	TGCAGTGCTAGGTTTCTAGCGGGGGGGCCCAGCACAGATACGCAGTATTTT
few	TRBJ1-5	TRBV7-2	TRBD1	CASSLGDRYQPQHF	TGTGCCAGCAGCTTAGGGGACAGATATCAGCCCCAGCATTTT
-	TRBJ2-3	TRBV7-6	-	CASSLKSRDRMIDTQYF	TGTGCCAGCAGCTTAAAAAGTCGCGACAGGATGATAGATACGCAGTATTTT
many	TRBJ1-2	TRBV12-3/TRBV12-4	-	CASSFNRNYGYTF	TGTGCCAGCAGTTTCAACAGGAACTATGGCTACACCTTC
-	TRBJ1-5	TRBV7-9	-	CASSPGLAGDQPQHF	TGTGCCAGCAGCCCGGGACTTGCCGGAGATCAGCCCCAGCATTTT
-	TRBJ1-2	TRBV6-1	-	CASSLRNVPSNYGYTF	TGTGCCAGCAGTCTTCGGAACGTCCCTTCTAACTATGGCTACACCTTC
few	TRBJ1-5	TRBV20-1	TRBD1	CSARTGGGHQPQHF	TGCAGTGCCCGGACAGGGGGCGGCCATCAGCCCCAGCATTTT
few	TRBJ2-7	TRBV4-1	TRBD1	CASSHPGTAYEQYF	TGCGCCAGCAGCCACCCCGGGACAGCGTACGAGCAGTACTTC
many	TRBJ1-1	TRBV29-1	-	CSVTPGGTEAFF	TGCAGCGTGACGCCTGGCGGGACTGAAGCTTTCTTT
-	TRBJ2-7	TRBV2	-	CASGDPATEQYF	TGTGCCAGCGGAGACCCCGCGACCGAGCAGTACTTC
many	TRBJ2-2	TRBV7-2	-	CASSLTPQRWGTGELFF	TGTGCCAGCAGCTTAACCCCCCAGCGGTGGGGCACCGGGGAGCTGTTTTTT
-	TRBJ1-5	TRBV12-3/TRBV12-4	-	CASRDGSRQPQHF	TGTGCCAGCCGCGACGGTTCTCGACAGCCCCAGCATTTT
-	TRBJ2-3	TRBV24-1	TRBD2	CATSDSPSGSDTQYF	TGTGCCACCAGTGATTCCCCTAGCGGCTCAGATACGCAGTATTTT
few	TRBJ2-1	TRBV20-1	TRBD2	CSASAGTSGGASEQFF	TGCAGTGCTAGCGCCGGGACTAGCGGGGGGGCCAGCGAGCAGTTCTTC
few	TRBJ2-2	TRBV7-3	-	CASREVGSGELFF	TGTGCCAGCAGGGAAGTCGGTTCCGGGGAGCTGTTTTTT
many	TRBJ2-5	TRBV28	-	CASSFGGRGETQYF	TGTGCCAGCAGTTTTGGGGGAAGGGGAGAGACCCAGTACTTC
-	TRBJ2-1	TRBV6-2/TRBV6-3	-	CASRVSYNEQFF	TGTGCCAGCCGGGTTTCCTACAATGAGCAGTTCTTC